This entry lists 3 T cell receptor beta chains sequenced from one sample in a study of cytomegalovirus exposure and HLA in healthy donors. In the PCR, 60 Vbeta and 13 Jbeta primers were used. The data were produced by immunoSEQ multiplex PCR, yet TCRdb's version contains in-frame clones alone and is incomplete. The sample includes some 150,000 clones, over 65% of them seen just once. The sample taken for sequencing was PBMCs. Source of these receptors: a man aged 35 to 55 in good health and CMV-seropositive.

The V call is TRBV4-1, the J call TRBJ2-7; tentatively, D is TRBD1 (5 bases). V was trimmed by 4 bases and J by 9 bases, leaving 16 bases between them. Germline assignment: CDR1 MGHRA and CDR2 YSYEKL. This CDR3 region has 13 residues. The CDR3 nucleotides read TGCGCCAGCAGCCTGGACACCGGTACGGGGCAGTACTTC. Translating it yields CASSLDTGTGQYF.

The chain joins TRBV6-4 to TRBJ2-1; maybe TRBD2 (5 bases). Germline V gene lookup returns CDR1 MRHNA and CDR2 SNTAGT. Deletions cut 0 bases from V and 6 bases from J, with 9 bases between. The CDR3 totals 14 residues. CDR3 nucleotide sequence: TGTGCCAGCAGTGACTCGGACTCCACCAATGAGCAGTTCTTC. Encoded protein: CASSDSDSTNEQFF.

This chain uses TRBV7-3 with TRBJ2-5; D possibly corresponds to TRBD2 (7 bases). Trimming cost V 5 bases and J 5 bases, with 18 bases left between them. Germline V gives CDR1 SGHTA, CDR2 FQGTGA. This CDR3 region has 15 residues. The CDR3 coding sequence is TGTGCCAGCAGCCAGGACGGGGGGCGCGGGGAGACCCAGTACTTC. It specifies CASSQDGGRGETQYF.